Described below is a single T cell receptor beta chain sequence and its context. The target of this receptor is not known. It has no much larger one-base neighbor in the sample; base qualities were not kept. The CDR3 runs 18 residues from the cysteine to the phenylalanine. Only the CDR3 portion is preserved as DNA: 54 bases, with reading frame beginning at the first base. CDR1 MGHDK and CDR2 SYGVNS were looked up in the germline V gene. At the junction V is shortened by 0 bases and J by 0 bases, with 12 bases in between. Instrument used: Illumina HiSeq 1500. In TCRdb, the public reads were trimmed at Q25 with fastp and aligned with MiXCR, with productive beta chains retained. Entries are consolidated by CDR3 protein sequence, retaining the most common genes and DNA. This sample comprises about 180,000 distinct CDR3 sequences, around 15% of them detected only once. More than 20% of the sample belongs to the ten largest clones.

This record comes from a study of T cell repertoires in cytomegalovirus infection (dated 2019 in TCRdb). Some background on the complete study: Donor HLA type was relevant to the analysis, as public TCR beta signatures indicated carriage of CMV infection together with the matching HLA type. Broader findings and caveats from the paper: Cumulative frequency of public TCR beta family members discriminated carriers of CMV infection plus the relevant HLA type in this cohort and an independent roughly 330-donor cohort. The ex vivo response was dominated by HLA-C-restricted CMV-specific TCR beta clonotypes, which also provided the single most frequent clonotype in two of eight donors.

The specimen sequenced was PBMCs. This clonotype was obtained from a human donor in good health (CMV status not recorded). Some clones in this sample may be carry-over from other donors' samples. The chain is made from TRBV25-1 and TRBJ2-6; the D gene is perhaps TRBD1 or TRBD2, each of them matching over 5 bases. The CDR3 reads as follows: CASSEYRRDHSGANVLTF. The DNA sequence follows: TGTGCCAGCAGTGAATATCGCAGGGACCACTCTGGGGCCAACGTCCTGACTTTC.